This is a list of T cell receptor beta chains from one sample in a study of cytomegalovirus exposure and HLA in healthy donors. This table comes from immunoSEQ multiplex PCR, and its TCRdb copy is limited to in-frame clones, with some not included. The sample has more than 85,000 clones; 76% are singletons. Sequenced: PBMCs. The receptors come from a man between 40 and 49 years old in good health and CMV-seronegative. The CDR3 runs from the conserved cysteine through the conserved F or W. D genes are given only for firm matches. Expanded clones get a size class; other rows say once, few or many, or leave the size out.

d_gene: -; abundance: -; len: 13; v_gene: TRBV6-1; j_gene: TRBJ2-5; CDR3aa: CASSEGLTVTQYF; CDR3nt: TGTGCCAGCAGTGAAGGGCTGACAGTTACCCAGTACTTC
d_gene: TRBD2; abundance: -; len: 16; v_gene: TRBV27; j_gene: TRBJ2-2; CDR3aa: CASSPGGEGIIGELFF; CDR3nt: TGTGCCAGCAGTCCGGGGGGGGAGGGTATCATCGGGGAGCTGTTTTTT
d_gene: -; abundance: -; len: 18; v_gene: TRBV4-3; j_gene: TRBJ2-6; CDR3aa: CASSQDLTGVPGANVLTF; CDR3nt: TGCGCCAGCAGCCAAGATTTAACAGGCGTGCCTGGGGCCAACGTCCTGACTTTC
d_gene: TRBD2; abundance: -; len: 18; v_gene: TRBV10-1; j_gene: TRBJ2-3; CDR3aa: CATFPVSGALTSTDTQYF; CDR3nt: TGCGCCACCTTCCCCGTTAGCGGGGCTTTGACTAGCACAGATACGCAGTATTTT
d_gene: TRBD2; abundance: -; len: 16; v_gene: TRBV11-2; j_gene: TRBJ2-5; CDR3aa: CASSRNSGGDQETQYF; CDR3nt: TGTGCCAGCAGCCGAAATAGCGGGGGGGACCAAGAGACCCAGTACTTC
d_gene: -; abundance: -; len: 14; v_gene: TRBV4-1; j_gene: TRBJ2-5; CDR3aa: CASSQQEVGETQYF; CDR3nt: TGCGCCAGCAGCCAACAGGAGGTAGGCGAGACCCAGTACTTC
d_gene: -; abundance: few; len: 13; v_gene: TRBV28; j_gene: TRBJ1-1; CDR3aa: CASSLTGNTEAFF; CDR3nt: TGTGCCAGCAGCCTTACAGGGAACACTGAAGCTTTCTTT
d_gene: TRBD1; abundance: few; len: 14; v_gene: TRBV5-1; j_gene: TRBJ2-5; CDR3aa: CASSLVGGGETQYF; CDR3nt: TGCGCCAGCAGCTTGGTAGGGGGCGGTGAGACCCAGTACTTC
d_gene: TRBD2; abundance: once; len: 18; v_gene: TRBV11-2; j_gene: TRBJ2-3; CDR3aa: CASSLEPSGGAFADTQYF; CDR3nt: TGTGCCAGCAGCTTAGAGCCTAGCGGGGGGGCGTTTGCAGATACGCAGTATTTT
d_gene: TRBD1; abundance: -; len: 15; v_gene: TRBV28; j_gene: TRBJ2-7; CDR3aa: CASSFGTADSYEQYF; CDR3nt: TGTGCCAGCAGTTTTGGGACAGCAGATTCCTACGAGCAGTACTTC
d_gene: TRBD2; abundance: -; len: 15; v_gene: TRBV5-1; j_gene: TRBJ2-1; CDR3aa: CASSTTSVSYNEQFF; CDR3nt: TGCGCCAGCAGCACGACTAGCGTTTCCTACAATGAGCAGTTCTTC
d_gene: TRBD2; abundance: -; len: 16; v_gene: TRBV13; j_gene: TRBJ2-5; CDR3aa: CASSIAIAGVTETQYF; CDR3nt: TGTGCCAGCAGCATAGCCATAGCGGGAGTGACGGAGACCCAGTACTTC
d_gene: -; abundance: -; len: 13; v_gene: TRBV6-6; j_gene: TRBJ2-7; CDR3aa: CASSQGTSYEQYF; CDR3nt: TGTGCCAGCAGTCAAGGGACTTCCTACGAGCAGTACTTC
d_gene: -; abundance: -; len: 12; v_gene: TRBV30; j_gene: TRBJ1-3; CDR3aa: CAWMTDGNTIYF; CDR3nt: TGTGCCTGGATGACAGACGGAAACACCATATATTTT
d_gene: TRBD1; abundance: -; len: 15; v_gene: TRBV7-3; j_gene: TRBJ1-1; CDR3aa: CASSFTGDGWTEAFF; CDR3nt: TGTGCCAGCAGCTTCACAGGGGACGGTTGGACTGAAGCTTTCTTT
d_gene: TRBD1; abundance: -; len: 13; v_gene: TRBV29-1; j_gene: TRBJ2-1; CDR3aa: CSVEGTGLREQFF; CDR3nt: TGCAGCGTTGAAGGGACAGGACTCCGCGAGCAGTTCTTC
d_gene: TRBD2; abundance: once; len: 12; v_gene: TRBV19; j_gene: TRBJ2-1; CDR3aa: CASSIGLAVLFF; CDR3nt: TGTGCCAGTAGTATAGGTCTAGCGGTGTTGTTCTTC
d_gene: -; abundance: -; len: 15; v_gene: TRBV30; j_gene: TRBJ1-3; CDR3aa: CAWSRGSSSGNTIYF; CDR3nt: TGTGCCTGGAGTCGGGGTTCATCCTCTGGAAACACCATATATTTT
d_gene: TRBD1; abundance: few; len: 15; v_gene: TRBV5-1; j_gene: TRBJ1-4; CDR3aa: CASSLGTERNEKLFF; CDR3nt: TGCGCCAGCAGCCTAGGGACAGAAAGAAATGAAAAACTGTTTTTT